This TCR beta chain was recovered during a study of spatial heterogeneity in lung cancer (dated by TCRdb to the late 2010s). A note on the overall study: Beta-chain transcripts were consistently detected in greater numbers than alpha-chain transcripts, which likely reflected higher beta-chain transcript abundance. In non-small cell lung cancer, the study made a quantitative comparison of TCR alpha and beta repertoires among multiple tumor regions, matched nontumor lung and blood. Both alpha and beta chains were TCR-sequenced in samples taken at surgery, namely 220 tumor regions, 62 to 65 matched nontumor lung samples and 50 to 60 PBMC samples. The study linked features of the TCR repertoire to counts of nonsynonymous mutations, which were determined by whole-exome sequencing of tumor tissue. In the raw uncorrected reads, each unique combination of TCR and UMI appeared on average more than ten times.

Library preparation was by 5' RACE. The instrument was a NextSeq 500. The TCR library protocol attached a unique molecular identifier to each TCR cDNA molecule to allow correction of PCR and sequencing errors. Turning to the authors' computational methods: Decombinator tools were used for TCR identification, UMI-based error correction and CDR3 extraction. Expanded TCRs were defined as those above a frequency of 2 per 1,000, corresponding to the top 1% of the tumor frequency distribution. Rényi diversity was computed with the R vegan package after subsampling each repertoire 100 times to 5,000 TCRs. CDR3 similarity networks were built from amino acid triplet string-kernel similarity, connecting CDR3s with pairwise similarity above 0.82. Using fastp trimming at Q25 and MiXCR clonotype assembly, TCRdb reanalyzed the public sequencing data and kept in-frame beta chains. Rows with one shared CDR3 protein collapse into an entry with the most common genes and DNA. TCRdb's processing, not the study's, gives the V and J calls here. The sample contains more than 80,000 distinct CDR3 sequences, roughly 12% of them found a single time. The ten biggest clones cover over 40% of the sample.

This clonotype was recorded a few times. Which antigen it targets is not known. Nothing much larger sits one base from this clone, and base qualities are not available. Counted from cysteine to phenylalanine, this CDR3 has 14 amino acids. Only the CDR3 DNA stays, 42 bases, in frame from base 1. CDR1 is given as SGDLS and CDR2 as YYNGEE, both from the germline V gene. V is shortened by 4 bases, J by 3 bases, and the region joining them spans 12 bases. The research as a whole found: Additional single-cell paired TCR alpha and beta sequencing was considered necessary to confirm, at a functional level, the hypothesis that regional TCRs recognize regional mutations. Ubiquitous expanded tumor TCRs were found in blood more often at tumor resection than at routine follow-up.

What this sample's time point label stands for: sample taken at primary tumor resection. Samples were obtained from fewer than 80 patients with early-stage, untreated non-small cell lung cancer from the lung TRACERx cohort. TCR sequencing used whole RNA extracted from tumor and nontumor lung tissue, or from cryopreserved PBMC samples, without cell sorting. Only patients with enough RNA available from two or more tumor regions were chosen for TCR sequencing. Sequences were derived from PBMCs, sampled at surgery. The sequence links TRBV9 to TRBJ2-3; the best D guess is TRBD1, with 5 bases matching. The clonotype comes from a male donor with early-stage non-small cell lung cancer. DNA sequence: TGTGCCAGCAGCTCCAGGGCGAATACAGATACGCAGTATTTT. It encodes CASSSRANTDTQYF.